The T cell receptor (beta chain) described here comes from a study of blood T cell repertoires in COVID-19. Study information: In each case, the material was cDNA or gDNA derived from T cells, B-cell-depleted T cells, or PBMCs.

The CDR3 has 13 amino acids. V dropped 3 bases and J dropped 3 bases, with 8 bases sitting between them. Here immunoSEQ multiplex PCR was the method, and the copy in TCRdb shows in-frame clones only, minus some. The sample has 55,000 to 80,000 clones; about four fifths are singletons. The sequence was obtained from a woman aged 70 to 79 with acute or convalescent COVID-19. V and J are TRBV12-3 or TRBV12-4 and TRBJ1-1, with a tentative D call TRBD1 (6 bases). The sequencing input was peripheral blood. The CDR3 is CASSLDRYTEAFF. The CDR3 DNA is TGTGCCAGCAGTTTGGACAGATACACTGAAGCTTTCTTT.